The clone carrying this TCR delta chain was counted between two and nine times. What it binds is unknown. Sequences come from RNA converted to cDNA by reverse transcription. The CDR3 regions were amplified by multiplex PCR from V-gene primers to a constant-region primer. TCRdb repeated clone calling on the multiplex PCR reads with CATT. The data contain roughly 76,000 delta-chain clones, more than 30% of them singletons. The data originate from a study of Vδ1+ human thymocytes. Whole-study findings and limits: Bulk repertoire data may be misinterpreted because of unexpected Vdelta2 sequences. Thymic TRG and TRD repertoires appeared highly polyclonal, with Gaussian CDR3 length distributions. Thymic delta-chain repertoires held approximately 19% Vdelta2 sequences and few Vdelta3, despite high sort purity.

CDR3 size: 23 residues. From germline, CDR1 is TSWWSYY and CDR2 QGS. V was clipped by 0 bases and J by 7 bases; unmatched bases: 31. This receptor was identified in a boy younger than two who had congenital heart surgery. Sequenced material: Vdelta1+ gamma-delta thymocytes from the thymus. Subset given: FACS-sorted CD3+ TCRalphabeta- TCRVdelta1+ TCRVdelta2- thymocytes. V usage is TRDV1 and J usage is TRDJ1; TRDD3 aligns across 8 bases. The CDR3 protein is CALGELGPVYSPVGDLSLGKLIF. The CDR3 DNA sequence: TGTGCTCTTGGGGAACTTGGTCCCGTCTACAGCCCGGTGGGGGATTTGTCGCTCGGTAAACTCATCTTT.